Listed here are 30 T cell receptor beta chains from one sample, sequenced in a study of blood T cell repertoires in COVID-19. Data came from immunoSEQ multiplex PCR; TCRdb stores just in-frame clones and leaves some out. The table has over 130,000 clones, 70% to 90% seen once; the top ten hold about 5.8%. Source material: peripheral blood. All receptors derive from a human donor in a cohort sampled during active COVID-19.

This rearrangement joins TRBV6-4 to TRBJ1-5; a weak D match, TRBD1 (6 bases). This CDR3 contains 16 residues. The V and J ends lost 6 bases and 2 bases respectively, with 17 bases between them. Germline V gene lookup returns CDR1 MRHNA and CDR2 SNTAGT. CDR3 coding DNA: TGTGCCAGCAGCGGGGGGACACCCTTGGGCAATCAGCCCCAGCATTTT. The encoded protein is CASSGGTPLGNQPQHF.

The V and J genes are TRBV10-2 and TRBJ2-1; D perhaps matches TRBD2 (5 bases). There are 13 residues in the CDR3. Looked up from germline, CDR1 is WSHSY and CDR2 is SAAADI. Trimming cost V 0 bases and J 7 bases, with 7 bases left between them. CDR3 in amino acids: CASSESWENEQFF. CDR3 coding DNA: TGCGCCAGCAGTGAGTCCTGGGAGAATGAGCAGTTCTTC.

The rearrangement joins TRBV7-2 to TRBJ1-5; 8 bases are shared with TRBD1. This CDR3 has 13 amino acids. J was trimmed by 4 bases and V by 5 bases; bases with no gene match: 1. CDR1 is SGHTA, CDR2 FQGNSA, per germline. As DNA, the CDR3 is TGTGCCAGCAGCCGGGACAGGAATCAGCCCCAGCATTTT. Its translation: CASSRDRNQPQHF.

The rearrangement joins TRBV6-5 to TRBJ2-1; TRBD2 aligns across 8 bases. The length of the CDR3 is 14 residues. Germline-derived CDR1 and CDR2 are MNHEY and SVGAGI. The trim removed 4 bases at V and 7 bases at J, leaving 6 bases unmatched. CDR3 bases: TGTGCCAGCAGTTCCGGGACTAGGGGTAATGAGCAGTTCTTC. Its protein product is CASSSGTRGNEQFF.

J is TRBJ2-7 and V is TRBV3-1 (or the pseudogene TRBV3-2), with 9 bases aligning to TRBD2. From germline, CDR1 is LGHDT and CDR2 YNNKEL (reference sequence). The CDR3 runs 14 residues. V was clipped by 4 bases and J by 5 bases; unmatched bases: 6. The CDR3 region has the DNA TGTGCCAGCAGCCCCGTTTTAGCGGGGGACGAGCAGTACTTC. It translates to CASSPVLAGDEQYF.

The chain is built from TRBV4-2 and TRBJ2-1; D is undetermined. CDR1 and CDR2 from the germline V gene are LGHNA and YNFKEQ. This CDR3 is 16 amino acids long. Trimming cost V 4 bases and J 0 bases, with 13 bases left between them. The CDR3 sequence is CASSLEAASSYNEQFF. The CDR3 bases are TGTGCCAGCAGCCTCGAAGCCGCGAGCTCCTACAATGAGCAGTTCTTC.

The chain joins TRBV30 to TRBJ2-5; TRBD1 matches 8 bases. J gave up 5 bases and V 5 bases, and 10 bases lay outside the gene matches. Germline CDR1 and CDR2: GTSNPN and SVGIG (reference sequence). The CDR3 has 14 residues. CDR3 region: CAWSPLTGVETQYF. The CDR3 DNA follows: TGTGCCTGGTCCCCGTTGACAGGGGTGGAGACCCAGTACTTC.

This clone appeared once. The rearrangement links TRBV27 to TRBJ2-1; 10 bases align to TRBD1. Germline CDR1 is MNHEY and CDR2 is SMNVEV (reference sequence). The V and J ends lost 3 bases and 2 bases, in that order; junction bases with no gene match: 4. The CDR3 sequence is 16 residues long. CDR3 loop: CASSFRQGAAYNEQFF. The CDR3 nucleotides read TGTGCCAGCAGTTTTAGACAGGGGGCGGCCTACAATGAGCAGTTCTTC.

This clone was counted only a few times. This chain's CDR3 is CASSPRDRANTGELFF. In nucleotides, the CDR3 is TGTGCCAGCAGCCCGAGGGACAGGGCGAACACCGGGGAGCTGTTTTTT. The chain recombines TRBV7-8 with TRBJ2-2, with TRBD1 matching 9 bases. The length of the CDR3 is 16 residues. Germline V gene sequence: CDR1 SGHVS, CDR2 FQNEAQ. J lost 0 bases, V lost 5 bases, and 4 bases had no gene match.

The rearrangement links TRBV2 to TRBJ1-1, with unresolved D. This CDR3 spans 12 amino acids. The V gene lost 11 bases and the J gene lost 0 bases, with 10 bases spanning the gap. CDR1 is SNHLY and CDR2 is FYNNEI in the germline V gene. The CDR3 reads CAGLGLNTEAFF. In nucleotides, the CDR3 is TGTGCCGGGCTGGGCTTGAACACTGAAGCTTTCTTT.

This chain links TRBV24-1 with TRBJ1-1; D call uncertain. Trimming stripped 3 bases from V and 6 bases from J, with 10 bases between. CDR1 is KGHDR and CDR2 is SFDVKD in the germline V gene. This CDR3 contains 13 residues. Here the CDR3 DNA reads TGTGCCACCAGTGATCGGGTGGTCCCTGAAGCTTTCTTT. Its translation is CATSDRVVPEAFF.

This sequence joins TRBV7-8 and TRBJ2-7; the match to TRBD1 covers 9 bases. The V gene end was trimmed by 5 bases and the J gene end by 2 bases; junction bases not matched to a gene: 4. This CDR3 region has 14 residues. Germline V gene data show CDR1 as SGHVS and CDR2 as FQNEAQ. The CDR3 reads CASSKDRGPYEQYF. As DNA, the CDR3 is TGTGCCAGCAGCAAGGACAGGGGACCCTACGAGCAGTACTTC.

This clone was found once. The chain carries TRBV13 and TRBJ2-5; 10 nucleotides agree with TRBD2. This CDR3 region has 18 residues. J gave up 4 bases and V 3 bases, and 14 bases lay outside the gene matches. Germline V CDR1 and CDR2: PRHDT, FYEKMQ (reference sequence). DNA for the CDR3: TGTGCCAGCAGCTTTAAAAGACTAGCGGGCGCGGGGGGAGAGACCCAGTACTTC. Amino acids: CASSFKRLAGAGGETQYF.

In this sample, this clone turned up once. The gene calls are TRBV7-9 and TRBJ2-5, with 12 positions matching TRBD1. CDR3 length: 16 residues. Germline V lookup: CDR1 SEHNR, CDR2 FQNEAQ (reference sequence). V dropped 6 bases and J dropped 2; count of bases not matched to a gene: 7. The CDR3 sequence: CASRRPGQGAQETQYF. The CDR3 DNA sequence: TGTGCCAGCAGACGACCGGGACAGGGGGCTCAAGAGACCCAGTACTTC.

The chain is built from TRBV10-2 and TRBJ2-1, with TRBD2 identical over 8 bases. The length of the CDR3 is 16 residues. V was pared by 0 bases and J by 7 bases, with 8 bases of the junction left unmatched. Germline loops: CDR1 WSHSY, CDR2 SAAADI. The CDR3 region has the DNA TGCGCCAGCAGTGAGTCGGGTAGCGGGATACGGAATGAGCAGTTCTTC. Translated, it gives CASSESGSGIRNEQFF.

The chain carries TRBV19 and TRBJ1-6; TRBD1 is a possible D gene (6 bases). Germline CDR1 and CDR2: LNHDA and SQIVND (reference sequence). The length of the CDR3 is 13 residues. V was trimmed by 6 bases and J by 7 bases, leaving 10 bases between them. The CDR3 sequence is CASREQGNSPLHF. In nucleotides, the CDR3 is TGTGCCAGTAGAGAACAGGGCAATTCACCCCTCCACTTT. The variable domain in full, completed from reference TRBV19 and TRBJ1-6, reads DGGITQSPKYLFRKEGQNVTLSCEQNLNHDAMYWYRQDPGQGLRLIYYSQIVNDFQKGDIAEGYSVSREKKESFPLTVTSAQKNPTAFYLCASREQGNSPLHFGNGTRLTVT.

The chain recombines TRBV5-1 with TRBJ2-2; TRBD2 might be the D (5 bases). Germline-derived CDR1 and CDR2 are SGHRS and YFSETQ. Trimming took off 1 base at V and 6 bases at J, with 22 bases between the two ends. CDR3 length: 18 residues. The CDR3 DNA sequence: TGCGCCAGCAGCTTGCGAATCGGGGAGCAAAGTCGGGCCGGGGAGCTGTTTTTT. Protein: CASSLRIGEQSRAGELFF.

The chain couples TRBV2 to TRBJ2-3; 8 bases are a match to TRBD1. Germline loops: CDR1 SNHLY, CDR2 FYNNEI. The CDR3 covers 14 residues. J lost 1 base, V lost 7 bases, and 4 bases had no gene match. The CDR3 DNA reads TGTGCCAGCACTCTGACAGGGGGCACAGATACGCAGTATTTT. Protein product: CASTLTGGTDTQYF.

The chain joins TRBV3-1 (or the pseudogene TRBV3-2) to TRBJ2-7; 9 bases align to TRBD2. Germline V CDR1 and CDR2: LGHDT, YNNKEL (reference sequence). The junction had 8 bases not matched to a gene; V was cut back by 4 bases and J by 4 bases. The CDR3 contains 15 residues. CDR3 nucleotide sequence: TGTGCCAGCAGCCCCATAGCGGGGGACCCGTACGAGCAGTACTTC. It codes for CASSPIAGDPYEQYF.

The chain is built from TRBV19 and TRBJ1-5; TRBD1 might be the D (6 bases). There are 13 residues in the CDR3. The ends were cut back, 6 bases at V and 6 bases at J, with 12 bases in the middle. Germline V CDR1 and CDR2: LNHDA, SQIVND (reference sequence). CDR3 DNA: TGTGCCAGTAGCTACAGGGTTGGTCAGCCCCAGCATTTT. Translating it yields CASSYRVGQPQHF.

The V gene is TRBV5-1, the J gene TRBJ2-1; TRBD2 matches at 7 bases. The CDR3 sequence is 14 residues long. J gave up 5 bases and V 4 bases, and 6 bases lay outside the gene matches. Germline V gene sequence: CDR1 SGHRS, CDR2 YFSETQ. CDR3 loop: CASSPGTNDNEQFF. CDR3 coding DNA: TGCGCCAGCAGCCCCGGGACTAATGACAATGAGCAGTTCTTC.

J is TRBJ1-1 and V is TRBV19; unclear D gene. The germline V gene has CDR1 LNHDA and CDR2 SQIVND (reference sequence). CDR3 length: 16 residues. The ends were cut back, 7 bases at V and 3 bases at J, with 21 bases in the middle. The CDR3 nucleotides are TGTGCCAGTACCCAACCCCTGGAGGGCACAGACACTGAAGCTTTCTTT. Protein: CASTQPLEGTDTEAFF.

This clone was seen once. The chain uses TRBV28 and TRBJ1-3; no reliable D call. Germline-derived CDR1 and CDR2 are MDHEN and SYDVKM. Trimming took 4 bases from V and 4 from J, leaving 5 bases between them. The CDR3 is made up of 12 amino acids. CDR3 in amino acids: CASSSQGNTIYF. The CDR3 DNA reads TGTGCCAGCAGTTCACAGGGAAACACCATATATTTT.

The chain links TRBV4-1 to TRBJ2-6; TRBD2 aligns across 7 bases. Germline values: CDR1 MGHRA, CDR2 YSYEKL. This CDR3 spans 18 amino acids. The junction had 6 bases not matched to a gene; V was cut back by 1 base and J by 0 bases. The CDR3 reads CASSQVTRLASGANVLTF. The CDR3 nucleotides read TGCGCCAGCAGCCAAGTAACTAGACTAGCCTCTGGGGCCAACGTCCTGACTTTC.

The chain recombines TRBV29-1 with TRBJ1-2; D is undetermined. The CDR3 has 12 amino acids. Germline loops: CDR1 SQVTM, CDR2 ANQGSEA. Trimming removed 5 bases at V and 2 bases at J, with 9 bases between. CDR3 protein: CSVSRYNYGYTF. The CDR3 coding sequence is TGCAGCGTTTCGAGGTACAACTATGGCTACACCTTC. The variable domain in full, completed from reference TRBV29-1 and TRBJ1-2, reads SAVISQKPSRDICQRGTSLTIQCQVDSQVTMMFWYRQQPGQSLTLIATANQGSEATYESGFVIDKFPISRPNLTFSTLTVSNMSPEDSSIYLCSVSRYNYGYTFGSGTRLTVV.

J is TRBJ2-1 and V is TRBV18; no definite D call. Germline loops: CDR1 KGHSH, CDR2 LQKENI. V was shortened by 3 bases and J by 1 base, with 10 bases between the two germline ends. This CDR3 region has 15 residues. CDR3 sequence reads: CASSPDKTSYNEQFF. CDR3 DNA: TGTGCCAGCTCACCCGATAAGACATCCTACAATGAGCAGTTCTTC.

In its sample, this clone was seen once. CDR3 nucleotides: TGTGCCAGCAGCTTAGGGACTAGTTGGTCGTCAGATACGCAGTATTTT. It translates to CASSLGTSWSSDTQYF. The chain links TRBV7-9 to TRBJ2-3; TRBD2 matches at 7 bases. Germline V gene data show CDR1 as SEHNR and CDR2 as FQNEAQ (reference sequence). Trimming cost V 1 base and J 4 bases; bases outside gene matches: 8. CDR3 size: 16 residues. Using reference TRBV7-9 and TRBJ2-3 for the parts outside the CDR3, the full variable domain is DTGVSQNPRHKITKRGQNVTFRCDPISEHNRLYWYRQTLGQGPEFLTYFQNEAQLEKSRLLSDRFSAERPKGSFSTLEIQRTEQGDSAMYLCASSLGTSWSSDTQYFGPGTRLTVL.

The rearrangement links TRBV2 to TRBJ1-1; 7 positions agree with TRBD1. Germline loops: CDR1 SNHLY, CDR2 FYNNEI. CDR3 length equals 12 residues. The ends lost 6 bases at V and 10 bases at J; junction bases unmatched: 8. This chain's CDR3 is CASRPQGNGAFF. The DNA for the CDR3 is TGTGCCAGCAGGCCACAGGGGAATGGAGCTTTCTTT. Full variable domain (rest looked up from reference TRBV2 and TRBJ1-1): EPEVTQTPSHQVTQMGQEVILRCVPISNHLYFYWYRQILGQKVEFLVSFYNNEISEKSEIFDDQFSVERPDGSNFTLKIRSTKLEDSAMYFCASRPQGNGAFFGQGTRLTVV.

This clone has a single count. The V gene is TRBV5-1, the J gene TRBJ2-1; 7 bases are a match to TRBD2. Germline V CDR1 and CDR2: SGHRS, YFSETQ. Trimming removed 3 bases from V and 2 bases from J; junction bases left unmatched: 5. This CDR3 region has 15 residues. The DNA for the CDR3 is TGCGCCAGCAGCTCCGGCGGGAGCCCCTACAATGAGCAGTTCTTC. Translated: CASSSGGSPYNEQFF.

This chain's CDR3 is CASSQDGAGEGEQFF. The DNA of the CDR3 is TGCGCCAGCAGCCAAGATGGGGCGGGAGAAGGTGAGCAGTTCTTC. This sequence joins TRBV4-1 and TRBJ2-1, with TRBD2 identical over 7 bases. The CDR3 extends over 15 amino acids. Germline V lookup: CDR1 MGHRA, CDR2 YSYEKL. V lost 0 bases, J lost 9 bases, and 8 bases stayed unmatched.